This T cell receptor (beta chain) originates from a study of control samples from healthy donors and cancer patients. On this clone itself: No conserved phenylalanine or tryptophan ends this CDR3, so it is likely a read error. Because the CDR3's place on the DNA is in doubt, the DNA is left out and the CDR3 is given as listed by TCRdb.

TCRdb keeps only in-frame clones here, not all; method: immunoSEQ multiplex PCR. This table holds 60,000 to 70,000 clones, around 85% found once. In germline, CDR1 is SGHNT, CDR2 YYREEE (reference sequence). The CDR3 contains 12 residues when both ends are counted. The sequencing sample was made of blood. This sequence originates from a man aged 35 to 55 in good health. The chain has TRBV5-4 and TRBJ2-3; the listed D gene, TRBD2, was not tested against the DNA. CDR3 amino acids: CASSLPGTLYAM.